These T cell receptor beta chains were read from a single sample in a study of T-cell memory formation after mild COVID-19. In TCRdb, the 5' RACE reads were re-called with MiXCR into one record per CDR3 protein. The sample lists about 210,000 distinct CDR3 sequences; about 11% were seen once. The specimen was PBMCs or a T cell subset sorted from them (not recorded which). All receptors derive from a man aged 18 to 30 who had mild COVID-19 (a few samples of this study predate the infection). Cell type and time point are not known. Each CDR3 is given with its conserved first and last residue. The order of the fields is J gene, V gene, D gene, clone size, CDR3 DNA, CDR3 protein. The D gene is left open where the match is weak. Some rows have no size entry. The others give once, few or many, or a class for an expanded clone.

J gene: TRBJ1-2
V gene: TRBV5-1
D gene: -
clone size: few
CDR3 DNA: TGCGCCAGCAGCTTGGGACCGGGGCGAGGCTACACCTTC
CDR3 protein: CASSLGPGRGYTF

J gene: TRBJ2-7
V gene: TRBV6-2/TRBV6-3
D gene: -
clone size: few
CDR3 DNA: TGTGCCAGCAGTTACGGCGGCTTCCTTCCTCACGAGCAGTACTTC
CDR3 protein: CASSYGGFLPHEQYF

J gene: TRBJ1-1
V gene: TRBV12-3/TRBV12-4
D gene: -
clone size: -
CDR3 DNA: TGTGCCAGCAGTGTGACACAGATGAACACTGAAGCTTTCTTT
CDR3 protein: CASSVTQMNTEAFF

J gene: TRBJ2-5
V gene: TRBV18
D gene: -
clone size: -
CDR3 DNA: TGTGCCAGCTCACCGGACGCCGCTGAGACCCAGTACTTC
CDR3 protein: CASSPDAAETQYF

J gene: TRBJ2-1
V gene: TRBV5-5
D gene: -
clone size: few
CDR3 DNA: TGTGCCAGCAGCCGGGACCCTACTAGCTATGAGCAGTTCTTC
CDR3 protein: CASSRDPTSYEQFF

J gene: TRBJ2-5
V gene: TRBV7-9
D gene: -
clone size: -
CDR3 DNA: TGTGCCAGCAGCTCACCCCTTCCAGCGGAACAAGAGACCCAGTACTTC
CDR3 protein: CASSSPLPAEQETQYF

J gene: TRBJ1-6
V gene: TRBV4-1
D gene: -
clone size: -
CDR3 DNA: TGCGCCAGCAGCCTACAGAGTGATAATTCACCCCTCCACTTT
CDR3 protein: CASSLQSDNSPLHF

J gene: TRBJ1-4
V gene: TRBV7-2
D gene: -
clone size: -
CDR3 DNA: TGTGCCAGCAGCTTAGCACGGGGGAGTGAAAAACTGTTTTTT
CDR3 protein: CASSLARGSEKLFF

J gene: TRBJ1-2
V gene: TRBV5-1
D gene: -
clone size: few
CDR3 DNA: TGCGCCAGCAGCTTGGGTTCGTGGGTTAATACCTATGGCTACACCTTC
CDR3 protein: CASSLGSWVNTYGYTF

J gene: TRBJ2-3
V gene: TRBV24-1
D gene: TRBD2
clone size: -
CDR3 DNA: TGTGCCACCAGTGAGCGACCGACTAGCGGGAGCACAGATACGCAGTATTTT
CDR3 protein: CATSERPTSGSTDTQYF

J gene: TRBJ1-1
V gene: TRBV9
D gene: -
clone size: few
CDR3 DNA: TGTGCCAGCAGCCGTGTGACTGAAGCTTTCTTT
CDR3 protein: CASSRVTEAFF

J gene: TRBJ1-4
V gene: TRBV7-2
D gene: -
clone size: few
CDR3 DNA: TGTGCCAGCAGCTTAGGAGGCAGCCCAACTAATGAAAAACTGTTTTTT
CDR3 protein: CASSLGGSPTNEKLFF

J gene: TRBJ1-3
V gene: TRBV7-9
D gene: -
clone size: few
CDR3 DNA: TGTGCCAGCAGACCTAAGTTTCGGGTAGGACGAAACACCATATATTTT
CDR3 protein: CASRPKFRVGRNTIYF

J gene: TRBJ2-5
V gene: TRBV7-6
D gene: -
clone size: few
CDR3 DNA: TGTGCCAGCAGCTTACAAATAGGGCGTCAAGAGACCCAGTACTTC
CDR3 protein: CASSLQIGRQETQYF

J gene: TRBJ1-5
V gene: TRBV12-3/TRBV12-4
D gene: -
clone size: -
CDR3 DNA: TGTGCCAGCAGTTTACAGAGTCAGCCCCAGCATTTT
CDR3 protein: CASSLQSQPQHF

J gene: TRBJ2-2
V gene: TRBV5-1
D gene: -
clone size: few
CDR3 DNA: TGCGCCAGCAGCTTGGTCTTTAATAGGGGACCCGGGGAGCTGTTTTTT
CDR3 protein: CASSLVFNRGPGELFF

J gene: TRBJ1-1
V gene: TRBV5-1
D gene: -
clone size: many
CDR3 DNA: TGCGCCAGCGGACCTGACAGGACGAACACTGAAGCTTTCTTT
CDR3 protein: CASGPDRTNTEAFF

J gene: TRBJ2-1
V gene: TRBV20-1
D gene: TRBD2
clone size: many
CDR3 DNA: TGCAGTGCCCCAGGGACTAGCGGGTCCACCTACTACAATGAGCAGTTCTTC
CDR3 protein: CSAPGTSGSTYYNEQFF

J gene: TRBJ2-4
V gene: TRBV7-9
D gene: -
clone size: many
CDR3 DNA: TGTGCCAGCAGCTTAGGCGGGTTAGCCAAAAACATTCAGTACTTC
CDR3 protein: CASSLGGLAKNIQYF

J gene: TRBJ1-2
V gene: TRBV12-3/TRBV12-4
D gene: -
clone size: few
CDR3 DNA: TGTGCCAGCAGTTTTAAGGGTATACCTGGCTACACCTTC
CDR3 protein: CASSFKGIPGYTF

J gene: TRBJ1-5
V gene: TRBV20-1
D gene: TRBD1
clone size: many
CDR3 DNA: TGCAGTGCTAGAGAGAGAGGGGACAGGGGGCCCCAGCATTTT
CDR3 protein: CSARERGDRGPQHF

J gene: TRBJ1-5
V gene: TRBV7-2
D gene: TRBD1
clone size: -
CDR3 DNA: TGTGCCAGCAGCATTAGGAGGGGGCTTAATCAGCCCCAGCATTTT
CDR3 protein: CASSIRRGLNQPQHF

J gene: TRBJ1-6
V gene: TRBV25-1
D gene: -
clone size: many
CDR3 DNA: TGTGCCAGCAGTGGCCCAGGGAGCTCCTATAATTCACCCCTCCACTTT
CDR3 protein: CASSGPGSSYNSPLHF

J gene: TRBJ1-2
V gene: TRBV5-1
D gene: -
clone size: -
CDR3 DNA: TGCGCCAGCAGCCCCGGGTCAGTACAGGGCCACGGCTACACCTTC
CDR3 protein: CASSPGSVQGHGYTF

J gene: TRBJ1-1
V gene: TRBV29-1
D gene: -
clone size: -
CDR3 DNA: TGCAGCGTTGACGTGAGGAACACTGAAGCTTTCTTT
CDR3 protein: CSVDVRNTEAFF

J gene: TRBJ2-5
V gene: TRBV5-6
D gene: TRBD2
clone size: many
CDR3 DNA: TGTGCCAGCAGCTTTAGCGGGAGTAGGGAGACCCAGTACTTC
CDR3 protein: CASSFSGSRETQYF

J gene: TRBJ2-5
V gene: TRBV5-1
D gene: TRBD2
clone size: many
CDR3 DNA: TGCGCCAGCAGCTACCTCCCGGGACTAGCGGCCCAAGAGACCCAGTACTTC
CDR3 protein: CASSYLPGLAAQETQYF

J gene: TRBJ1-5
V gene: TRBV7-2
D gene: TRBD1
clone size: -
CDR3 DNA: TGTGCCAGCAGCCCAAATACAGGGGGAAAGGGACAGCCCCAGCATTTT
CDR3 protein: CASSPNTGGKGQPQHF

J gene: TRBJ1-1
V gene: TRBV5-1
D gene: -
clone size: -
CDR3 DNA: TGCGCCAGCAGACAGACAGCGAACACTGAAGCTTTCTTT
CDR3 protein: CASRQTANTEAFF

J gene: TRBJ2-3
V gene: TRBV5-6
D gene: -
clone size: -
CDR3 DNA: TGTGCCAGCACCACTTCTTCCCGCGCCGGGCTTCATTTT
CDR3 protein: CASTTSSRAGLHF

J gene: TRBJ2-1
V gene: TRBV27
D gene: -
clone size: -
CDR3 DNA: TGTGCCAGCAGTTCCACAGTGAGCTCCTACAATGAGCAGTTCTTC
CDR3 protein: CASSSTVSSYNEQFF

J gene: TRBJ2-5
V gene: TRBV7-6
D gene: -
clone size: -
CDR3 DNA: TGTGCCAGCAGCCAAACGTATGCAGAAGAGACCCAGTACTTC
CDR3 protein: CASSQTYAEETQYF

J gene: TRBJ2-1
V gene: TRBV15
D gene: TRBD2
clone size: -
CDR3 DNA: TGTGCCACCAGCAGAAACATGGGGGGGGATGAGCAGTTCTTC
CDR3 protein: CATSRNMGGDEQFF

J gene: TRBJ2-1
V gene: TRBV18
D gene: -
clone size: few
CDR3 DNA: TGTGCCAGCTCACCTTCCGTAGGCAGTGAGCAGTTCTTC
CDR3 protein: CASSPSVGSEQFF

J gene: TRBJ2-5
V gene: TRBV9
D gene: -
clone size: few
CDR3 DNA: TGTGCCAGCAGCGTAACCGGGCTAGCTGGGGAGACCCAGTACTTC
CDR3 protein: CASSVTGLAGETQYF

J gene: TRBJ2-2
V gene: TRBV7-2
D gene: -
clone size: -
CDR3 DNA: TGTGCCAGCAGCCTCCGGTCCAGCGGCGACGGGGAGCTGTTTTTT
CDR3 protein: CASSLRSSGDGELFF

J gene: TRBJ2-5
V gene: TRBV20-1
D gene: -
clone size: -
CDR3 DNA: TGCAGTGCGGGGACACCTCGGGAGACCCAGTACTTC
CDR3 protein: CSAGTPRETQYF

J gene: TRBJ1-3
V gene: TRBV7-3
D gene: -
clone size: -
CDR3 DNA: TGTGCCAGCAGCTCCCAGGGGACGGGCTCTGGAAACACCATATATTTT
CDR3 protein: CASSSQGTGSGNTIYF

J gene: TRBJ2-5
V gene: TRBV4-1
D gene: -
clone size: many
CDR3 DNA: TGCGCCAGCAGCCAAGACCATCCTGTCAATTTCCGGACCCAGTACTTC
CDR3 protein: CASSQDHPVNFRTQYF

J gene: TRBJ1-5
V gene: TRBV10-2
D gene: -
clone size: few
CDR3 DNA: TGCGCCAGCAGGGCAGGGTTTTCCAATCAGCCCCAGCATTTT
CDR3 protein: CASRAGFSNQPQHF

J gene: TRBJ2-5
V gene: TRBV15
D gene: -
clone size: -
CDR3 DNA: TGTGCCACCAGCAACCCGTCAGGCTTGCCGCAGACCCAGTACTTC
CDR3 protein: CATSNPSGLPQTQYF